What follows are 13 T cell receptor beta chains derived from one specimen sequenced in a study of T-cell reconstitution after alpha-beta-depleted transplantation in children. Unique molecular identifiers were incorporated into the prepared TCRbeta library. One entry per CDR3 protein results from TCRdb running MiXCR on the PCR reads. Among 330,000 or so distinct CDR3 sequences listed, around 10% were seen once. The starting material was PBMCs from the stem cell graft donor, obtained from the stem cell graft. The origin of the receptors is a human donor who donated a stem cell graft to a child with acute lymphoblastic leukemia.

V gene TRBV12-3 or TRBV12-4 combines with J gene TRBJ1-1, with D possibly matching TRBD1 (6 bases). The CDR3 is 13 residues long. V was cut by 5 bases and J by 5 bases, with 12 bases left in between. Here the CDR3 reads CASSRTAGTEAFF. CDR3 coding DNA: TGTGCCAGCAGTAGGACAGCCGGGACTGAAGCTTTCTTT.

This clonotype has more than one count but fewer than ten. The chain recombines TRBV3-1 with TRBJ2-3; no reliable D call. There are 13 residues in the CDR3. V dropped 5 bases and J dropped 2 bases, with 8 bases sitting between them. Germline values: CDR1 LGHDT, CDR2 YNNKEL (reference sequence). Here the CDR3 reads CASSKGSTDTQYF. The CDR3 DNA reads TGTGCCAGCAGCAAAGGGTCCACAGATACGCAGTATTTT.

The chain uses TRBV27 and TRBJ1-6; D ambiguous. V was clipped by 3 bases and J by 14 bases, with 14 bases between them. This CDR3 comprises 13 residues. Germline-derived CDR1 and CDR2 are MNHEY and SMNVEV (reference sequence). The CDR3 loop is CASSFPPLGSLHF. CDR3 bases: TGTGCCAGCAGTTTCCCCCCTTTGGGATCCCTCCACTTT.

This clonotype appeared a few times. The chain carries TRBV7-9 and TRBJ2-1; TRBD2 agrees at 10 bases. The CDR3 spans 14 residues. Germline V gene sequence: CDR1 SEHNR, CDR2 FQNEAQ (reference sequence). The V and J ends lost 8 bases and 4 bases, in that order; junction bases with no gene match: 5. CDR3 sequence (DNA): TGTGCCAGCGGGCTAGCGGGAGATTACAATGAGCAGTTCTTC. This sequence encodes CASGLAGDYNEQFF.

This clonotype was counted only a few times. The chain employs TRBV11-2 and TRBJ1-4; TRBD1 matches at 9 bases. The CDR3 loop spans 18 amino acids. Trimming at V came to 5 bases and at J to 0 bases, leaving 10 bases not matched to a gene. The germline gives CDR1 SGHAT, CDR2 FQNNGV. The CDR3 sequence is CASSPEQGAFATNEKLFF. CDR3 nucleotide sequence: TGTGCCAGCAGCCCAGAACAGGGGGCCTTTGCAACTAATGAAAAACTGTTTTTT.

This clonotype has more than one count but fewer than ten. V and J are TRBV7-2 and TRBJ2-7, with no clear D. Germline V CDR1 and CDR2: SGHTA, FQGNSA. The germline V and J ends were trimmed by 3 bases and 0 bases, with 6 bases remaining between them. This CDR3 is built from 13 residues. CDR3 sequence: CASSFKDSYEQYF. DNA of the CDR3: TGTGCCAGCAGCTTTAAGGACTCCTACGAGCAGTACTTC.

This clonotype occurred many times. The chain joins TRBV7-2 to TRBJ1-6, with TRBD1 matching 8 bases. Germline CDR1 SGHTA, CDR2 FQGNSA. Trimming cost V 5 bases and J 5 bases; bases outside gene matches: 5. This CDR3 contains 15 residues. This chain's CDR3 is CASSALTGDNSPLHF. The CDR3 region has the DNA TGTGCCAGCAGCGCATTGACAGGGGATAATTCACCCCTCCACTTT.

This clonotype has only a few counts. V usage is TRBV5-1 and J usage is TRBJ2-1, with 14 bases identical to TRBD2. Trimming took 5 bases from V and 3 from J; bases not matched to a gene: 22. Germline CDR1 SGHRS, CDR2 YFSETQ. The CDR3 totals 22 residues. Here the CDR3 DNA reads TGCGCCAGCAGAACTGGTTCTGGGTGGCGGCCGGGACTAGCGGGAGTCTACAATGAGCAGTTCTTC. Its translation is CASRTGSGWRPGLAGVYNEQFF.

The sample holds a few counts of this clonotype. V and J are TRBV4-1 and TRBJ2-2, with 9 bases fitting TRBD2. V lost 2 bases and J lost 4; bases outside the gene matches: 8. This CDR3 region has 17 residues. CDR1 and CDR2 from the germline V gene are MGHRA and YSYEKL. CDR3 amino acids: CASSQWASGTITGELFF. The CDR3, as DNA: TGCGCCAGCAGCCAATGGGCTAGCGGGACGATCACCGGGGAGCTGTTTTTT.

The chain uses TRBV7-9 and TRBJ2-7; the match to TRBD2 covers 9 bases. CDR1 SEHNR and CDR2 FQNEAQ come from the germline V gene (reference sequence). CDR3 length: 16 amino acids. J lost 0 bases, V lost 7 bases, and 10 bases had no gene match. The CDR3 is CASTAGGAGGSYEQYF. Written as DNA, the CDR3 is TGTGCCAGCACCGCGGGGGGAGCGGGAGGCTCCTACGAGCAGTACTTC.

This clonotype was detected many times. The chain is built from TRBV7-9 and TRBJ1-2; the match to TRBD1 covers 7 bases. Germline CDR1 and CDR2: SEHNR and FQNEAQ (reference sequence). Losses at the gene ends were 0 bases for V and 0 bases for J; bases not matched to a gene: 13. CDR3 length: 19 residues. The CDR3 loop is CASSLARGDSMGANYGYTF. As DNA, the CDR3 is TGTGCCAGCAGCTTAGCACGCGGGGACAGCATGGGAGCTAACTATGGCTACACCTTC.

This clonotype was counted only a few times. The gene calls are TRBV25-1 and TRBJ1-4; tentatively, D is TRBD1 (5 bases). This CDR3 spans 13 amino acids. Germline CDR1 reads MGHDK; CDR2 reads SYGVNS. V shed 4 bases and J shed 10 bases, with 13 bases lying between them. The CDR3, as DNA: TGTGCCAGCAGTGGGGGCTCTACTGCAAAACTGTTTTTT. Translation gives CASSGGSTAKLFF.

This clonotype was counted between two and nine times. This chain links TRBV9 with TRBJ2-1; possibly TRBD2 for D (6 bases). Germline CDR1 is SGDLS and CDR2 is YYNGEE. Trimming removed 3 bases from V and 8 bases from J, with 12 bases in between. The CDR3 covers 13 residues. In DNA, the CDR3 is TGTGCCAGCAGCGAGGTAGGAGGGGATGAGCAGTTCTTC. This encodes CASSEVGGDEQFF.